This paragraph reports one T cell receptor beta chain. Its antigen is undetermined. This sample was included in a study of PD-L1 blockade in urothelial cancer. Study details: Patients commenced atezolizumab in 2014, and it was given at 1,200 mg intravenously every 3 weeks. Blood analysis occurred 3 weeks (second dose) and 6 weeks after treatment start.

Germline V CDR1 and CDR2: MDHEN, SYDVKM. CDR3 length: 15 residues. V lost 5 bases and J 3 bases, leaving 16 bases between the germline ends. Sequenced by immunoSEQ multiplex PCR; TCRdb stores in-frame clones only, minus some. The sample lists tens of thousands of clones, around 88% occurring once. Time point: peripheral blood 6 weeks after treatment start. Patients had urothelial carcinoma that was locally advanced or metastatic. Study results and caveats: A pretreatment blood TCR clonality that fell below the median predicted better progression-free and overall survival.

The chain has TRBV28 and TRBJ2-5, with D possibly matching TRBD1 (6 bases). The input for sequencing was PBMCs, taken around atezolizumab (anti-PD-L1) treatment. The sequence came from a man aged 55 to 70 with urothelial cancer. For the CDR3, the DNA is TGTGCCAGCAGTCCCCCCGGGGCAGGGGAAGAGACCCAGTACTTC. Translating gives CASSPPGAGEETQYF.